Sequencing of this TCR beta chain was carried out in a study of spatial heterogeneity in lung cancer. Study-level information: Sequencing consistently turned up more beta-chain sequences than alpha-chain sequences. As counted in raw reads, each unique TCR and UMI combination appeared more than ten times on average.

Study results and limitations: Blood contained ubiquitous expanded tumor TCRs more at resection than at follow-up.

TCRdb processed the 5' RACE reads anew with MiXCR; each CDR3 protein has one entry. Of more than 20,000 distinct CDR3 sequences in the sample, 10% to 15% were seen once. Described time point: sample taken at primary tumor resection. No cell sorting; template was whole RNA from tumor, lung tissue or PBMC. The approximately 70 donors had untreated early-stage non-small cell lung cancer. This CDR3 contains 15 residues. V shed 2 bases and J shed 3 bases, with 14 bases lying between them. Germline CDR1 reads KGHSH; CDR2 reads LQKENI. This clonotype has a count of ten or more. Its specificity is unknown. Sample: PBMCs, taken at surgery. The receptor was isolated from a female donor with early-stage non-small cell lung cancer. The chain is built from TRBV18 and TRBJ2-7; D remains unclear. In DNA, the CDR3 is TGTGCCAGCTCACCAAGTGGATACCGCAGCTACGAGCAGTACGTC. Translation: CASSPSGYRSYEQYV.